The entry below gives a single T cell receptor beta chain sequence along with its context. Antigen specificity is unknown. These data belong to a study of T cell responses to AZD1222 COVID-19 vaccine. Looking at the study overall: Pooling of second doses given at about 4 or about 12 weeks was done. Study findings and constraints: Seropositive status at baseline applied to only a handful of AZD1222 recipients. Among vaccine-associated CD4 TCRs, coverage spanned spike, with dominance at 160-218 and 743-854.

Profiling relied on immunoSEQ multiplex PCR, and the TCRdb table lists in-frame clones only, not all of them. The sample has 150,000 to 200,000 clones; about 92% are singletons. This CDR3 spans 15 amino acids. CDR1 is LNHDA and CDR2 is SQIVND in the germline V gene (reference sequence). Between the trimmed V and J ends, which lost 5 bases and 5 bases, there was a span of 16 bases. This specimen was peripheral blood, taken on day 0 of AZD1222 vaccination. This TCR came from an adult in good health. The V and J genes are TRBV19 and TRBJ1-5; no clear D gene. The CDR3 reads CASSPFGPSHQPQHF. CDR3 DNA: TGTGCCAGTAGTCCCTTTGGGCCCAGCCATCAGCCCCAGCATTTT.